This record covers a single T cell receptor (beta chain). The specificity of this receptor is unknown. One base away there is no much larger clone; base qualities are not given. This sample is drawn from a study of T cell repertoires in cytomegalovirus infection (dated by TCRdb to about 2019). Describing the broader study: Donor HLA type was relevant to the analysis, because carriage of CMV infection together with the matching HLA type was indicated by public TCR beta signatures.

Including cysteine and phenylalanine, the CDR3 has 17 amino acids. Of all the DNA, just the CDR3 is kept, 51 bases in frame from base 1. From V the trimming removes 8 bases and from J it removes 0 bases, while the gene matches leave 16 bases of the junction unaccounted for. CDR1 and CDR2 were assigned from the germline V gene as MNHNS and SASEGT. The sequencing machine was an Illumina HiSeq 1500. Starting from the raw public reads, TCRdb applied fastp trimming at Q25, assembled clones with MiXCR and retained in-frame beta chains. Entries that share a CDR3 protein sequence are merged under the most common genes and DNA. In all, the sample holds about 740,000 distinct CDR3 sequences, and under 40% of those were seen once. Of the sample, about 2.8% is held by the ten largest clones. The paper's findings and limits, for the study overall: Carriers of CMV infection plus the relevant HLA type were discriminated by the cumulative frequency of public TCR beta family members in the study cohort and in an independent roughly 400-donor cohort. The ex vivo response was dominated by HLA-C-restricted CMV-specific TCR beta clonotypes, and the single most frequent clonotype in two of eight donors was supplied by these HLA-C-restricted clonotypes.

Source material: PBMCs. The chain uses TRBV6-1 and TRBJ2-7; 7 nucleotides in the junction match TRBD1. The TCR was taken from a human donor in good health (CMV status not recorded). Some clones in this sample may be carry-over from other donors' samples. The CDR3 has the sequence CASAKISGTVNSYEQYF. The sequence in DNA is TGTGCCAGCGCCAAGATTTCCGGGACAGTCAACTCCTACGAGCAGTACTTC.